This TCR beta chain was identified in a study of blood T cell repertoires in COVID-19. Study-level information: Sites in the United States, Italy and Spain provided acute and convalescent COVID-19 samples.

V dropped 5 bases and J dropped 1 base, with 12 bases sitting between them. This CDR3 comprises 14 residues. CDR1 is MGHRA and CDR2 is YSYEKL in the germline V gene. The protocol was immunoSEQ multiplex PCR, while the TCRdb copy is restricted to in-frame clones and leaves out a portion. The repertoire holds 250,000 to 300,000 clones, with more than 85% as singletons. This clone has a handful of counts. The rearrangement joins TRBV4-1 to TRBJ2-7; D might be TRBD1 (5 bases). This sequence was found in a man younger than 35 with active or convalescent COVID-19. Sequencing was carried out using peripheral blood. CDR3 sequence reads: CASSYSQGSYEQYF. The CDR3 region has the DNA TGCGCCAGCAGCTACTCGCAGGGTTCCTACGAGCAGTACTTC.